The 17 T cell receptor beta chains below all came from one sample that was sequenced in a study of shared clonotypes between healthy human individuals. Terminally differentiated effector memory CD45RA+ cells were excluded from the naive CD8 cells, which were CD45RO-negative and positively selected for CCR7. Sequenced by immunoSEQ multiplex PCR; TCRdb stores in-frame clones only, minus some. The sample lists millions of clones, roughly 94% occurring once. Sequencing was performed on naive CD8+ T cells sorted from blood. Every receptor here comes from a man younger than 30 in good health.

Of note for this clone: Other DNA sequences of this sample code for an identical CDR3. The chain uses TRBV6-5 and TRBJ1-1; D perhaps matches TRBD1 (6 bases). The CDR3 is 14 residues long. From germline, CDR1 is MNHEY and CDR2 SVGAGI. The ends were cut back, 2 bases at V and 4 bases at J, with 11 bases in the middle. CDR3 DNA: TGTGCCAGCAGTTACGCCGAAGGGGGCACTGAAGCTTTCTTT. Translated, it gives CASSYAEGGTEAFF.

This chain connects TRBV4-1 to TRBJ2-7; 9 positions match TRBD2. The CDR3 runs 15 residues. With 0 bases clipped from V and 3 bases from J, the junction kept 3 bases outside the gene matches. Germline CDR1 MGHRA, CDR2 YSYEKL. The chain's CDR3 is CASSQEAGGYYEQYF. The CDR3 DNA follows: TGCGCCAGCAGCCAAGAAGCGGGGGGTTACTACGAGCAGTACTTC.

Concerning this clone: Within the sample, other DNA sequences also encode this same CDR3. V is TRBV29-1 and J is TRBJ2-2; D is unresolved. The CDR3 sequence is 11 residues long. Looked up from germline, CDR1 is SQVTM and CDR2 is ANQGSEA. With 3 bases removed from V and 5 bases from J, the gap between germline ends came to 4 bases. The CDR3 DNA is TGCAGCGTTGAGGATACCGGGGAGCTGTTTTTT. Amino acids: CSVEDTGELFF.

This sequence joins TRBV19 and TRBJ2-7; 7 bases align to TRBD1. The trim removed 2 bases at V and 2 bases at J, leaving 9 bases unmatched. Germline V gene lookup returns CDR1 LNHDA and CDR2 SQIVND (reference sequence). CDR3 length: 16 residues. This CDR3 is CASSIRERDSTYEQYF. As DNA, the CDR3 is TGTGCCAGTAGTATAAGAGAACGGGACAGCACCTACGAGCAGTACTTC.

As to this clone: Other DNA sequences within the sample encode an identical CDR3. V and J are TRBV5-4 and TRBJ2-5; tentative D call: TRBD1 (5 bases). The CDR3 is 13 residues long. Trimming left V 4 bases short and J 1 base short, with 8 bases between. The germline V gene has CDR1 SGHNT and CDR2 YYREEE (reference sequence). The CDR3, as DNA: TGTGCCAGCAGCCCGGACATCCAAGAGACCCAGTACTTC. The encoded protein is CASSPDIQETQYF.

The V gene is TRBV19, the J gene TRBJ1-4; D gene unclear. Germline values: CDR1 LNHDA, CDR2 SQIVND (reference sequence). CDR3 size: 15 residues. Trimming cost V 0 bases and J 7 bases, with 12 bases left between them. The CDR3 nucleotides read TGTGCCAGTAGTATAGAGACGGGTCTGGTTGAAAAACTGTTTTTT. Amino acid sequence: CASSIETGLVEKLFF.

This clone was counted a single time. This sequence joins TRBV6-5 and TRBJ2-1; 7 nucleotides align to TRBD1. CDR3 length: 15 residues. In germline, CDR1 is MNHEY, CDR2 SVGAGI. The V gene end was trimmed by 6 bases and the J gene end by 2 bases; junction bases not matched to a gene: 7. The CDR3 sequence: CASSIQGDPYNEQFF. The DNA of the CDR3 is TGTGCCAGCAGCATTCAGGGGGACCCCTACAATGAGCAGTTCTTC.

This sequence joins TRBV12-2 and TRBJ2-4; the table gives TRBD2 as D, unverified against the DNA. TRBV12-2 is labeled a pseudogene. The CDR3 length is 19 residues. CDR3 in DNA: TGTGCAAGTCGCAGGACGAGGGATTGGGCGGGAACGGCCAAAAACATTCAGTACTTC. Protein product: CASRRTRDWAGTAKNIQYF.

This clone was recorded only once. The chain uses TRBV5-4 and TRBJ2-1; 10 nucleotides agree with TRBD2. Germline V gene sequence: CDR1 SGHNT, CDR2 YYREEE (reference sequence). V shed 3 bases, J shed 3 bases, and the junction held 9 bases outside the gene matches. This CDR3 has 17 amino acids. The CDR3 loop is CASSSTLSGRDYNEQFF. DNA of the CDR3: TGTGCCAGCAGCTCGACTTTGAGCGGGAGGGACTACAATGAGCAGTTCTTC.

This clone appeared a single time. This chain connects TRBV6-6 to TRBJ1-6; 7 positions match TRBD1. The CDR3 runs 14 residues. With V trimmed by 5 bases and J by 6 bases, 4 bases remained unmatched. Germline V gene lookup returns CDR1 MNHNY and CDR2 SVGAGI (reference sequence). The CDR3 is CASSTQGGNSPLHF. The CDR3 DNA reads as TGTGCCAGCAGTACCCAGGGGGGTAATTCACCCCTCCACTTT.

The rearrangement links TRBV9 to TRBJ2-5; D gene uncertain. The germline V gene encodes CDR1 SGDLS and CDR2 YYNGEE. The CDR3 length is 14 residues. V was cut by 6 bases and J by 3 bases, with 15 bases left in between. The CDR3 sequence: CASIVATQEETQYF. CDR3 coding DNA: TGTGCCAGCATCGTGGCAACGCAAGAAGAGACCCAGTACTTC.

The chain carries TRBV5-6 and TRBJ1-1; D gene ambiguous. Between the trimmed V and J ends, which lost 1 base and 3 bases, there was a span of 7 bases. Germline V gene lookup returns CDR1 SGHDT and CDR2 YYEEEE. The CDR3 has 13 amino acids. Here the CDR3 reads CASSLSGDTEAFF. For the CDR3, the DNA is TGTGCCAGCAGCTTGTCCGGGGACACTGAAGCTTTCTTT. Combining the CDR3 with reference TRBV5-6 and TRBJ1-1 gives the whole variable domain DAGVTQSPTHLIKTRGQQVTLRCSPKSGHDTVSWYQQALGQGPQFIFQYYEEEERQRGNFPDRFSGHQFPNYSSELNVNALLLGDSALYLCASSLSGDTEAFFGQGTRLTVV.

This chain uses TRBV27 with TRBJ1-5; TRBD1 is a possible D gene (6 bases). CDR3 length: 16 amino acids. The germline CDR1 and CDR2 sequences are MNHEY and SMNVEV (reference sequence). Trimming cost V 3 bases and J 0 bases, with 12 bases left between them. Here the CDR3 DNA reads TGTGCCAGCAGTTTCGTGGCAGGGGATAGCAATCAGCCCCAGCATTTT. Translated, it gives CASSFVAGDSNQPQHF.

Points on this clone: This specimen includes other DNA sequences encoding the same CDR3. The V gene is TRBV29-1, the J gene TRBJ2-7; 8 positions match TRBD1. Germline V gives CDR1 SQVTM, CDR2 ANQGSEA. J lost 1 base, V lost 5 bases, and 4 bases had no gene match. This CDR3 is built from 13 residues. The CDR3 DNA reads TGCAGCGTTTTGACAGGGGCATCCTACGAGCAGTACTTC. This sequence encodes CSVLTGASYEQYF.

The rearrangement joins TRBV6-1 to TRBJ1-4; TRBD1 is a possible D gene (6 bases). CDR1 is MNHNS and CDR2 is SASEGT in the germline V gene. V lost 6 bases, J lost 1 base, and 12 bases lay in between. This CDR3 has 15 residues. CDR3 nucleotide sequence: TGTGCCAGCAGGGGGACACGGTTAACTAATGAAAAACTGTTTTTT. Amino acid sequence: CASRGTRLTNEKLFF.

The chain carries TRBV27 and TRBJ2-7, with 9 bases aligning to TRBD1. Trimming removed 6 bases from V and 5 bases from J; junction bases left unmatched: 8. This CDR3 contains 14 residues. Germline CDR1 MNHEY, CDR2 SMNVEV (reference sequence). For the CDR3, the DNA is TGTGCCAGCAGCTTGACAGGGGGAAGGAACGAGCAGTACTTC. Translated, it gives CASSLTGGRNEQYF.

V is TRBV6-5 and J is TRBJ2-1, with TRBD2 matching 8 bases. The V gene end was trimmed by 8 bases and the J gene end by 4 bases; junction bases not matched to a gene: 4. Germline CDR1 is MNHEY and CDR2 is SVGAGI. CDR3 length equals 13 residues. The CDR3 DNA is TGTGCCAGCGCGGGAGGTTTGTACAATGAGCAGTTCTTC. Translating gives CASAGGLYNEQFF.